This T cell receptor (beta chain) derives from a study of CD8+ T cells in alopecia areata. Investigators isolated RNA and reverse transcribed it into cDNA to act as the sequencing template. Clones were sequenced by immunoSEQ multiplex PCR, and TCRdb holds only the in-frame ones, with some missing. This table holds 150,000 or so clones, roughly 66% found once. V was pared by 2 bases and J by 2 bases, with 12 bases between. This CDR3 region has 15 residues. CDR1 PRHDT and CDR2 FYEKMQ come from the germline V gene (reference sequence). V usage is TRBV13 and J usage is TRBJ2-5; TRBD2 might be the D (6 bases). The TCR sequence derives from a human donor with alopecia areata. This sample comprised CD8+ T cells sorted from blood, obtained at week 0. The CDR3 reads CASSLRRRGQETQYF. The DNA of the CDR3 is TGTGCCAGCAGCTTACGGCGGCGGGGTCAAGAGACCCAGTACTTC. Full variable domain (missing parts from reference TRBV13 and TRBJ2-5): AAGVIQSPRHLIKEKRETATLKCYPIPRHDTVYWYQQGPGQDPQFLISFYEKMQSDKGSIPDRFSAQQFSDYHSELNMSSLELGDSALYFCASSLRRRGQETQYFGPGTRLLVL.